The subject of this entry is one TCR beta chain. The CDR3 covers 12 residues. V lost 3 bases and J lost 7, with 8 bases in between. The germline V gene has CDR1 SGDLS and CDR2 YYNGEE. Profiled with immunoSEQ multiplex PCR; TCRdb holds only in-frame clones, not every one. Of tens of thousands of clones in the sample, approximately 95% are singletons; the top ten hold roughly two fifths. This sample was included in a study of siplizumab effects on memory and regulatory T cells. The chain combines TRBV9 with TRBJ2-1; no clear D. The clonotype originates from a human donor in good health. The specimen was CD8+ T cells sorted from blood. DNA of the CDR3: TGTGCCAGCAGCGACTATTCGAATGAGCAGTTCTTC. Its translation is CASSDYSNEQFF.